One and the same sample provided the 28 T cell receptor beta chains below, sequenced in a study of Ad26.COV2.S vaccination and SARS-CoV-2 variants (dated by TCRdb to the early 2020s). The treatment or condition label, read with the paper, signifies: around 19 received Ad26.COV2.S at low or high dose, single or two shots; 5 received placebo; per-sample allocation not given. For vaccine and placebo recipients, repertoires were sequenced using samples collected on day 63 after the first injection. The protocol used for the library was the immunoSEQ multiplex PCR assay. Entries here come from immuneACCESS through TCRdb and include only in-frame sequences with V and J called. Some clones fail to appear in such tables; in the studies checked, an unresolved V gene covers under half of the shortfall, and the cause of the remainder is unknown. The sample table lists roughly 410,000 clones, around four fifths of them with a count of one. Of the sample, about 8% is held by the ten largest clones.

Here the sequenced sample was peripheral blood, taken in a trial of Ad26.COV2.S vaccine versus placebo. The receptor set was obtained from a person between 18 and 65 years old who received the Ad26.COV2.S COVID-19 vaccine or a placebo.

The V and J genes are TRBV19 and TRBJ1-5, with D perhaps TRBD1 (5 bases). This CDR3 region has 15 residues. V was cut by 5 bases and J by 0 bases, with 11 bases left in between. Germline V gene lookup returns CDR1 LNHDA and CDR2 SQIVND (reference sequence). The CDR3 loop is CASSPFDSSNQPQHF. CDR3 nucleotides: TGTGCCAGTAGTCCGTTCGACAGTAGCAATCAGCCCCAGCATTTT.

This clone turned up a few times. The V gene is TRBV10-3, the J gene TRBJ1-5; the match to TRBD1 covers 10 bases. V lost 10 bases to trimming and J lost 4 bases; unmatched junction nucleotides: 7. Germline V lookup: CDR1 ENHRY, CDR2 SYGVKD. The CDR3 consists of 14 residues. The CDR3 nucleotides read TGTGCCACGAATCCGGGACAGGGGAATCAGCCCCAGCATTTT. Translating it yields CATNPGQGNQPQHF.

The genes are TRBV18 and TRBJ2-1, with D maybe TRBD1 (5 bases). Trimming cost V 3 bases and J 4 bases, with 13 bases left between them. The CDR3 extends over 15 amino acids. Germline CDR1 reads KGHSH; CDR2 reads LQKENI. CDR3 sequence: CASSPDSLLYNEQFF. CDR3 DNA: TGTGCCAGCTCACCCGACAGCCTACTGTACAATGAGCAGTTCTTC. Drawing the rest from reference TRBV18 and TRBJ2-1, the complete variable domain is NAGVMQNPRHLVRRRGQEARLRCSPMKGHSHVYWYRQLPEEGLKFMVYLQKENIIDESGMPKERFSAEFPKEGPSILRIQQVVRGDSAAYFCASSPDSLLYNEQFFGPGTRLTVL.

This clone occurred a few times. The rearrangement uses TRBV30 and TRBJ1-4; 8 positions agree with TRBD1. This CDR3 comprises 14 residues. Germline V lookup: CDR1 GTSNPN, CDR2 SVGIG (reference sequence). Trimming at V came to 0 bases and at J to 10 bases, leaving 7 bases not matched to a gene. The chain's CDR3 is CAWSVKDRDGKLFF. CDR3 nucleotides: TGTGCCTGGAGTGTAAAGGACAGGGATGGAAAACTGTTTTTT.

This clone has more than one count but fewer than ten. The chain links TRBV5-1 to TRBJ2-7; 9 positions match TRBD1. The CDR3 sequence is 16 residues long. Germline V lookup: CDR1 SGHRS, CDR2 YFSETQ. Trimming at V came to 0 bases and at J to 5 bases, leaving 9 bases not matched to a gene. Here the CDR3 DNA reads TGCGCCAGCAGCTTGGAAGCGGGACAGGGCTTCGACGAGCAGTACTTC. Protein sequence: CASSLEAGQGFDEQYF.

The CDR3 DNA reads TGTGCCAGCAGTGGGTCGCTACTCACCTACGAGCAGTACTTC. This gives the protein CASSGSLLTYEQYF. This sequence joins TRBV25-1 and TRBJ2-7; D gene uncertain. Trimming shortened V by 4 bases and J by 2 bases, and 12 bases separated the two germline ends. This CDR3 is built from 14 residues. The germline V gene encodes CDR1 MGHDK and CDR2 SYGVNS.

This sequence joins TRBV21-1 and TRBJ2-3; the table gives TRBD2 as D, unverified against the DNA. TRBV21-1 is deemed a pseudogene. This CDR3 is 15 amino acids long. The CDR3 reads CASSKGDLPPDTQYF. The CDR3 coding sequence is TGTGCCAGCAGCAAAGGGGACTTACCTCCGGATACGCAGTATTTT.

J is TRBJ1-2 and V is TRBV6-5; TRBD1 might be the D (5 bases). This CDR3 is 15 amino acids long. Germline V gene data show CDR1 as MNHEY and CDR2 as SVGAGI. Trimming removed 3 bases from V and 6 bases from J, with 17 bases in between. DNA of the CDR3: TGTGCCAGCAGTTATTATCGAACGAAAGGGGATGGCTACACCTTC. It translates to CASSYYRTKGDGYTF.

This clone appeared once. The CDR3 is CASSHTLGEQYF. The CDR3 bases are TGTGCCAGCAGCCATACCTTGGGGGAGCAGTACTTC. This rearrangement joins TRBV7-9 to TRBJ2-7, with D hard to call. The CDR3 totals 12 residues. Per the germline V gene, CDR1 is SEHNR and CDR2 is FQNEAQ (reference sequence). V lost 5 bases and J 7 bases, leaving 12 bases between the germline ends.

The V gene is TRBV7-3, the J gene TRBJ1-1, with D possibly TRBD1 on 5 matching bases. V was shortened by 7 bases and J by 3 bases, with 15 bases between the two germline ends. The CDR3 is 14 amino acids. The germline gives CDR1 SGHTA, CDR2 FQGTGA. CDR3 nucleotides: TGTGCCAGCACCACGGGACCTATGGACACTGAAGCTTTCTTT. This encodes CASTTGPMDTEAFF. The entire variable domain, with the rest obtained from reference TRBV7-3 and TRBJ1-1, is as follows: GAGVSQTPSNKVTEKGKYVELRCDPISGHTALYWYRQSLGQGPEFLIYFQGTGAADDSGLPNDRFFAVRPEGSVSTLKIQRTERGDSAVYLCASTTGPMDTEAFFGQGTRLTVV.

The J gene is TRBJ1-4, the V gene TRBV5-8, with D perhaps TRBD1 (6 bases). V was trimmed by 4 bases and J by 6 bases, leaving 13 bases between them. Per germline, CDR1 SGHTS and CDR2 YDEGEE. This CDR3 has 14 amino acids. The CDR3 sequence: CASSRGQLHEKLFF. CDR3 in DNA: TGTGCCAGCAGCCGTGGACAGCTTCATGAAAAACTGTTTTTT.

The J gene is TRBJ1-5, the V gene TRBV6-5; the match to TRBD1 covers 11 bases. J lost 6 bases, V lost 7 bases, and 8 bases had no gene match. The CDR3 contains 15 residues. Per the germline V gene, CDR1 is MNHEY and CDR2 is SVGAGI. The DNA for the CDR3 is TGTGCCAGCATAACCGGGACAGGGGGTTTTCAGCCCCAGCATTTT. This gives the protein CASITGTGGFQPQHF.

The chain recombines TRBV29-1 with TRBJ1-2; no clear D gene. With 3 bases removed from V and 2 bases from J, the gap between germline ends came to 4 bases. Germline V gene lookup returns CDR1 SQVTM and CDR2 ANQGSEA. The CDR3 has 11 residues. CDR3 amino acids: CSVEINYGYTF. CDR3 coding DNA: TGCAGCGTTGAGATAAACTATGGCTACACCTTC. The full variable domain, with the rest looked up from reference TRBV29-1 and TRBJ1-2, is SAVISQKPSRDICQRGTSLTIQCQVDSQVTMMFWYRQQPGQSLTLIATANQGSEATYESGFVIDKFPISRPNLTFSTLTVSNMSPEDSSIYLCSVEINYGYTFGSGTRLTVV.

The rearrangement uses TRBV5-1 and TRBJ2-1; 13 bases match TRBD2. This CDR3 is built from 15 residues. Germline CDR1 and CDR2: SGHRS and YFSETQ. The ends lost 4 bases at V and 10 bases at J; junction bases unmatched: 8. CDR3 bases: TGCGCCAGCAGCATCGGACTAGCGGGAGTCCAGGAGCAGTTCTTC. Amino acid sequence: CASSIGLAGVQEQFF.

The chain employs TRBV12-3 or TRBV12-4 and TRBJ1-1; D gene ambiguous. CDR3 length: 9 amino acids. The V and J ends lost 8 bases and 5 bases respectively, with 3 bases between them. The CDR3 DNA reads as TGTGCCAGCGGGACTGAAGCTTTCTTT. This translates into CASGTEAFF.

This clone has only a few counts. In DNA, the CDR3 is TGTGCCAGCAAGGTGCGGAACTCTGGAAACACCATATATTTT. This translates into CASKVRNSGNTIYF. This chain links TRBV2 with TRBJ1-3, with unresolved D. CDR3 length equals 14 residues. V lost 7 bases, J lost 0 bases, and 10 bases lay in between. In germline, CDR1 is SNHLY, CDR2 FYNNEI.

Only one count was recorded for this clone. The gene calls are TRBV19 and TRBJ2-1; TRBD2 is a possible D gene (6 bases). V lost 5 bases, J lost 6 bases, and 8 bases lay in between. CDR1 is LNHDA, CDR2 SQIVND, per germline (reference sequence). The CDR3 loop spans 12 amino acids. The CDR3: CASSSGVNEQFF. The CDR3 nucleotides read TGTGCCAGTAGTTCGGGGGTCAATGAGCAGTTCTTC.

The chain joins TRBV14 to TRBJ2-7; D is undetermined. Germline V gene sequence: CDR1 SGHDN, CDR2 FVKESK. The CDR3 extends over 13 amino acids. V lost 1 base to trimming and J lost 6 bases, with 10 bases between them. The CDR3 loop reads CASSQVYSSEQYF. CDR3 nucleotides: TGTGCCAGCAGCCAAGTCTACAGCTCCGAGCAGTACTTC.

J is TRBJ2-2 and V is TRBV2, with 7 bases fitting TRBD2. The CDR3 consists of 10 residues. Germline CDR1 and CDR2: SNHLY and FYNNEI. Trimming cost V 8 bases and J 13 bases; bases outside gene matches: 4. The CDR3 is CASGEGRLFF. CDR3 coding DNA: TGTGCCAGCGGGGAGGGACGGCTGTTTTTT.

This clone was counted between two and nine times. The rearrangement joins TRBV7-2 to TRBJ2-1; unclear D gene. The CDR3 consists of 12 residues. Germline V gene sequence: CDR1 SGHTA, CDR2 FQGNSA. The V and J ends lost 1 base and 3 bases respectively, with 1 base between them. CDR3 sequence reads: CASSLDYNEQFF. DNA for the CDR3: TGTGCCAGCAGCTTAGACTACAATGAGCAGTTCTTC.

The chain joins TRBV18 to TRBJ1-1; D not resolved. CDR1 and CDR2 from the germline V gene are KGHSH and LQKENI. The V end lost 5 bases, the J end lost 4 bases, and 17 bases lay between the germline ends. The CDR3 runs to 15 residues. This CDR3 reads CASSKPSGRLTEAFF. CDR3 in DNA: TGTGCCAGCTCAAAGCCAAGTGGGCGCCTCACTGAAGCTTTCTTT.

The V gene is TRBV12-3 or TRBV12-4, the J gene TRBJ1-1, with D perhaps matching TRBD1 (6 bases). V was pared by 5 bases and J by 1 base, with 8 bases between. The CDR3 has 13 amino acids. The CDR3 region has the DNA TGTGCCAGCAGTCAGACAGGGAACACTGAAGCTTTCTTT. Residues: CASSQTGNTEAFF.

This clone appeared a single time. The chain couples TRBV11-3 to TRBJ2-1; 7 bases are shared with TRBD2. V dropped 5 bases and J dropped 7; count of bases not matched to a gene: 14. The CDR3 consists of 16 residues. Germline values: CDR1 SGHNT, CDR2 YENEEA. The CDR3 region has the DNA TGTGCCAGCAGCGCCCGTGTGGGGGGGGGAACAAATGAGCAGTTCTTC. Translating it yields CASSARVGGGTNEQFF.

The gene calls are TRBV24-1 and TRBJ1-1; no definite D call. V was clipped by 4 bases and J by 8 bases, with 10 bases between them. Germline V gives CDR1 KGHDR, CDR2 SFDVKD. The length of the CDR3 is 12 residues. CDR3 sequence: CATSDPGREAFF. The CDR3 nucleotides are TGTGCCACCAGTGACCCTGGCAGGGAAGCTTTCTTT.

This rearrangement joins TRBV18 to TRBJ2-3, with D possibly matching TRBD2 (5 bases). Germline V CDR1 and CDR2: KGHSH, LQKENI. V gave up 4 bases and J gave up 2 bases, with 10 bases separating them. This CDR3 is built from 14 residues. Here the CDR3 DNA reads TGTGCCAGCTCACGTTACCGGGACACAGATACGCAGTATTTT. It specifies CASSRYRDTDTQYF.

This sequence joins TRBV5-1 and TRBJ1-4, with D uncertain. V was trimmed by 0 bases and J by 5 bases, leaving 8 bases between them. Germline CDR1 SGHRS, CDR2 YFSETQ. This CDR3 contains 14 residues. Written as DNA, the CDR3 is TGCGCCAGCAGCTTGGGAGGCCAAAATGAAAAACTGTTTTTT. It codes for CASSLGGQNEKLFF.

The rearrangement joins TRBV28 to TRBJ2-3; tentatively, D is TRBD1 or TRBD2 (5 bases each). The CDR3 extends over 14 amino acids. The germline V gene encodes CDR1 MDHEN and CDR2 SYDVKM. V lost 3 bases and J 4 bases, leaving 11 bases between the germline ends. This CDR3 is CASSLRGDSDTQYF. The DNA for the CDR3 is TGTGCCAGCAGTTTGAGGGGAGATTCAGATACGCAGTATTTT. The variable domain in full, with the rest retrieved from reference TRBV28 and TRBJ2-3, is DVKVTQSSRYLVKRTGEKVFLECVQDMDHENMFWYRQDPGLGLRLIYFSYDVKMKEKGDIPEGYSVSREKKERFSLILESASTNQTSMYLCASSLRGDSDTQYFGPGTRLTVL.

The chain joins TRBV7-9 to TRBJ2-3; 8 nucleotides match TRBD1. Per the germline V gene, CDR1 is SEHNR and CDR2 is FQNEAQ (reference sequence). The V gene end was trimmed by 4 bases and the J gene end by 2 bases; junction bases not matched to a gene: 8. This CDR3 spans 16 amino acids. The CDR3 coding sequence is TGTGCCAGCAGCTCGACAGGGGCTGAAATCACAGATACGCAGTATTTT. Its translation is CASSSTGAEITDTQYF.